This is a list of T cell receptor beta chains from one sample in a study of cytomegalovirus exposure and HLA in healthy donors. The data were produced by immunoSEQ multiplex PCR, yet TCRdb's version contains in-frame clones alone and is incomplete. The table has under 200,000 clones, 70% to 85% seen once. Sequenced input: PBMCs. All receptors come from a woman under 40 in good health and CMV-seropositive. The CDR3 runs from the conserved cysteine through the conserved F or W. A D gene is named only where the DNA matches it firmly. Some rows have no size entry. The others give once, few or many, or a class for an expanded clone.

J: TRBJ1-2
length: 15
size: .
D: TRBD1
V: TRBV11-3
DNA: TGTGCCAGCAGCACCAGACAGGGATCTAACTATGGCTACACCTTC
CDR3: CASSTRQGSNYGYTF

J: TRBJ2-5
length: 16
size: .
D: TRBD2
V: TRBV10-3
DNA: TGTGCCATCAGTGAGTCGCTAGCGGGAGGAGGGGAGACCCAGTACTTC
CDR3: CAISESLAGGGETQYF

J: TRBJ2-7
length: 14
size: .
D: TRBD2
V: TRBV30
DNA: TGTGCCTGGAGTCATTGGACTAGCGGGAGTGGCCAGTACTTC
CDR3: CAWSHWTSGSGQYF

J: TRBJ2-5
length: 15
size: .
D: .
V: TRBV6-1
DNA: TGTGCCAGCAGTGAAGACTATAGTGCCCAAGGGACCCAGTACTTC
CDR3: CASSEDYSAQGTQYF

J: TRBJ2-7
length: 13
size: once
D: TRBD2
V: TRBV2
DNA: TGTGCCGGAAAAGGGACTAGCATCTACGAGCAGTACTTC
CDR3: CAGKGTSIYEQYF

J: TRBJ1-4
length: 16
size: .
D: .
V: TRBV9
DNA: TGTGCCAGCAGCGTAGAGGGGGGGGTGAGTAATGAAAAACTGTTTTTT
CDR3: CASSVEGGVSNEKLFF

J: TRBJ2-1
length: 16
size: .
D: .
V: TRBV6-4
DNA: TGTGCCAGCAGTGACTCGGGTCCCTTAGGAGGGAATGAGCAGTTCTTC
CDR3: CASSDSGPLGGNEQFF

J: TRBJ2-1
length: 15
size: once
D: .
V: TRBV28
DNA: TGTGCCAGCAGTTCCGAGAGAGGGTTATTAGATGAGCAGTTCTTC
CDR3: CASSSERGLLDEQFF

J: TRBJ1-4
length: 14
size: .
D: .
V: TRBV6-5
DNA: TGTGCCAGCACCGTGGGACACCGAGGGGAAAAACTGTTTTTT
CDR3: CASTVGHRGEKLFF

J: TRBJ1-1
length: 13
size: once
D: TRBD1
V: TRBV7-7
DNA: TGTGCCAGCAGCTTCGACAGGGAGACTGAAGCTTTCTTT
CDR3: CASSFDRETEAFF

J: TRBJ2-7
length: 13
size: .
D: TRBD1
V: TRBV7-9
DNA: TGTGCCAGCAGTAAGACAGGGAGCTACGAGCAGTACTTC
CDR3: CASSKTGSYEQYF

J: TRBJ1-3
length: 14
size: .
D: .
V: TRBV5-4
DNA: TGTGCCAGCAGCTCCACAGTCTCTGGAAACACCATATATTTT
CDR3: CASSSTVSGNTIYF

J: TRBJ1-2
length: 15
size: .
D: .
V: TRBV7-9
DNA: TGTGCCAGCAGGGGGTCACAGGGTCCTAACTATGGCTACACCTTC
CDR3: CASRGSQGPNYGYTF

J: TRBJ2-6
length: 19
size: .
D: TRBD2
V: TRBV9
DNA: TGTGCCAGCAGCGGTGGGGGGACTAGCGGGAGAAGTGGGGCCAACGTCCTGACTTTC
CDR3: CASSGGGTSGRSGANVLTF

J: TRBJ2-5
length: 12
size: .
D: .
V: TRBV29-1
DNA: TGCAGCAGCCTCGACAACGTTAAGACCCAGTACTTC
CDR3: CSSLDNVKTQYF